Sequencing of this T cell receptor beta chain was carried out in a study of shared clonotypes between healthy human individuals (dated by TCRdb to the early 2020s). About the full investigation: The cohort included three men and two women between 18 and 49 years of age. To increase sequencing depth and limit assay-specific biases, different laboratories used diverse techniques to prepare libraries and sequence TCR repertoires. Leukapheresis yielded between about 0.85 and 9.5 billion PBMCs per donor. Blood TCR repertoires of five healthy adults were deeply sequenced to estimate repertoire size and the extent of clonotype sharing between individuals. For each donor, CD4 naive and CD4 memory were each run on three plates, CD8 naive on two plates, and CD8 memory on one plate. Study-wide conclusions, independent of this receptor: Naive subsets generally had larger estimated clonotype richness than memory subsets did. Compared with non-shared clonotypes, clonotypes shared by all four sorted-subset donors had higher generation probabilities. Pairwise subsampling indicated that sequencing depth was expected to affect the degree of clonotype sharing among donors. The genetic and exposure-history diversity represented was limited by the small number of donors. Sharing across several donors was observed for around 5% of naive CD4, over 3% of naive CD8, around 2.5% of memory CD4, and roughly 0.4% of memory CD8 clonotypes. Sampling was limited to blood, and TCR repertoires in tissue likely differ from TCR repertoires in blood. Incomplete sequencing was indicated by rarefaction of sorted-subset datasets, despite the large sequencing depth.

Healthy HIV-negative adults with no recently reported acute infections or vaccinations were included as donors. Only Caucasian adults living in Nashville, Tennessee, USA were represented among the donors. Magnetic negative selection was used to enrich CD4+ T cells, after which naive cells were positively selected on CD45RA and the negative fraction became the memory subset. After blood collection by leukapheresis, PBMCs were isolated using Ficoll-Histopaque density gradient centrifugation and then cryopreserved in the vapor phase of liquid nitrogen. Purity and quantity of every magnetically sorted T cell population were checked by analytical flow cytometry. Genomic DNA was isolated from each sorted fraction and quantified by UV absorbance on a Nanodrop 2000c. Remarks on this clone: It lacks a known antigen. No clone much larger than this one lies a single base away; base qualities are absent.

Reading the germline V gene (reference sequence) gives CDR1 LNHDA and CDR2 SQIVND. V was cut back by 4 bases and J by 2 bases, leaving a gap of 9 bases between them. From the cysteine up to the phenylalanine, the CDR3 has a length of 13 residues. Only the CDR3 DNA stays, 39 bases, in frame from base 1. TCR CDR3 regions were amplified from genomic DNA by multiplex PCR using the deep immunoSEQ assay. Genomic DNA extracted from each cell subset was distributed evenly over all wells of several immunoSEQ 96-well plates, and each plate served as one replicate. Each replicate PCR for sorted subsets received 150 to 250 ng genomic DNA, equal to 28,000 or so T cell genomes. Purified libraries were quantified with a Qubit 3.0 fluorometer, sized on a Bioanalyzer 2100, and re-quantified with the KAPA Library Quantification kit. A separate single-read 150-cycle Illumina NextSeq 550 flow cell was used to sequence each immunoSEQ 96-well plate. The authors processed their data as follows. Because the immunoSEQ output held only junctional sequences and lacked quality scores, the filtering could not match the filtering applied to full-length reads. To assign V/J genes and CDR3, sequences were annotated using PyIR, a Python wrapper for IgBLAST v1.9, with IMGT germline references. Any read was removed if the V/J assignment was weak (E-value above 1e-6), the CDR3 was missing, or the read contained stop codons, out-of-frame junctions, or ambiguous translated residues. V3J clonotypes were defined as sequences sharing an identical inferred V gene, J gene, and CDR3 amino acid sequence. Percentage overlap between repertoires was computed as shared unique clonotypes divided by the size of the smaller repertoire. Repertoire richness was assessed with RTK rarefaction, the Chao1 estimator, and Recon v2.1 estimates of unobserved clonotypes. OLGA was used to compute generation probabilities for all TCRbeta clonotypes that the gDNA method yielded from a few donors. Held by TCRdb, this immuneACCESS table contains in-frame sequences only and omits some clones. Under half of the omission traces to an unresolved V gene where checked; the cause of the rest is unknown. V and J calls and clone size are given by that table; D and trimming were obtained from the DNA. This sample lists some 2.4 million clones; under 95% were detected once. Of the sample, about 0.39% falls within the top ten clones.

The sample taken for sequencing was naive CD4+ T cells from PBMCs. The cell subset or site tag for this specimen amounts to: CD45RA+ positively selected. The chain employs TRBV19 and TRBJ2-7; too little of a D gene remains to name it. The source is a man between 18 and 29 years old in good health. Some clones in this sample may be carry-over from other donors' samples. The CDR3 reads CASSKGNTYEQYF. The sequenced DNA: TGTGCCAGTAGTAAGGGCAATACCTACGAGCAGTACTTC. Outside the CDR3, residues come from the reference TRBV19 and TRBJ2-7 proteins, so the full variable domain is: DGGITQSPKYLFRKEGQNVTLSCEQNLNHDAMYWYRQDPGQGLRLIYYSQIVNDFQKGDIAEGYSVSREKKESFPLTVTSAQKNPTAFYLCASSKGNTYEQYFGPGTRLTVT.